This T cell receptor (beta chain) came from a study of PD-L1 blockade in urothelial cancer. Background on the study: Blood was analyzed 3 weeks (second dose) and 6 weeks after treatment start.

Repertoires were generated with immunoSEQ multiplex PCR, while TCRdb's copy carries only in-frame clones and drops some. Of some 47,000 clones listed, around 80% are singletons. V shed 3 bases and J 4 bases; nucleotides not matched to a gene: 7. Germline V CDR1 and CDR2: KGHSH, LQKENI. CDR3 length equals 15 residues. Patient disease was locally advanced or metastatic urothelial carcinoma. Individual patients had between 1 and 8 samples, taken pretreatment and on-treatment. The chain joins TRBV18 to TRBJ2-5; TRBD2 matches at 8 bases. This sequence was found in a man between 65 and 85 years old with urothelial cancer. Sequencing used PBMCs, obtained around atezolizumab (anti-PD-L1) treatment. CDR3 in DNA: TGTGCCAGCTCACCGTCCTCGGGAGGGGGAGAGACCCAGTACTTC. Residues: CASSPSSGGGETQYF.